This T cell receptor (beta chain) comes out of a study of cytomegalovirus exposure and HLA in healthy donors. Assay used: immunoSEQ multiplex PCR; TCRdb lists only in-frame clones, some missing. The sample lists 110,000 to 150,000 clones; roughly 87% were seen once. From germline, CDR1 is MNHEY and CDR2 SMNVEV (reference sequence). This CDR3 has 13 amino acids. V lost 5 bases, J lost 3 bases, and 3 bases stayed unmatched. V gene TRBV27 combines with J gene TRBJ1-2; 7 bases are shared with TRBD1. The sequenced material came from PBMCs. The receptor was derived from a young woman in good health and CMV-seropositive. Here the CDR3 reads CASSLTGDYGYTF. CDR3 nucleotide sequence: TGTGCCAGCAGTCTCACAGGGGACTATGGCTACACCTTC.